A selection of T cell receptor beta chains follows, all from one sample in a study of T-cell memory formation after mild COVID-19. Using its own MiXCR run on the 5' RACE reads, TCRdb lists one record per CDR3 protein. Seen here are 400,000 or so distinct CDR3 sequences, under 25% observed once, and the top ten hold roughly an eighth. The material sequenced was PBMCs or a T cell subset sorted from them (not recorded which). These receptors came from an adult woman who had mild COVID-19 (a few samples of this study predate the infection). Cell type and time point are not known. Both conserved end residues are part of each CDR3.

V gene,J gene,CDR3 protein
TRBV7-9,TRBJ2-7,CASSLSAASYEQYF
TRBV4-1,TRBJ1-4,CASSQDPGLTNEKLFF
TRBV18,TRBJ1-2,CASSPRERGATHGYTF
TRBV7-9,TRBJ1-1,CASSPGGGTNTEAFF
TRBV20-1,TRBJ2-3,CSALPIAGATDTQYF
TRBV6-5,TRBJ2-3,CASSWTSGRAARADTQYF
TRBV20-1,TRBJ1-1,CSAPETGDFEAFF
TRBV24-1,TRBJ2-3,CATSRRHFLGGTDTQYF
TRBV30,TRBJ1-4,CAWRGDGRNEKLFF
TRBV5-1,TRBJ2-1,CASSLGVMGGNNEQFF